The rows below give T cell receptor beta chains drawn from one sample of a study of cytomegalovirus exposure and HLA in healthy donors. Clones were sequenced by immunoSEQ multiplex PCR, and TCRdb holds only the in-frame ones, with some missing. Found here are 150,000 to 200,000 clones, around four fifths of them singletons; the top ten hold about 9.1%. Sequencing was performed on PBMCs. The receptors here all came from a young man in good health and CMV-seropositive. The CDR3 runs from the conserved cysteine through the conserved F or W. Fields, in order: V gene, CDR3 protein.

V gene: TRBV15
CDR3 protein: CATSREGGGLNEQFF

V gene: TRBV5-5
CDR3 protein: CASSWRPTGSGNQPQHF

V gene: TRBV5-1
CDR3 protein: CASSLGDKGQPQHF

V gene: TRBV6-4
CDR3 protein: CASSAGLGGSEEQFF

V gene: TRBV11-2
CDR3 protein: CASSHGPLATYEQYF

V gene: TRBV7-9
CDR3 protein: CASSLGTAAYFSGNTIYF

V gene: TRBV5-6
CDR3 protein: CASRYGQTYGYTF

V gene: TRBV9
CDR3 protein: CASSHSHEQYF

V gene: TRBV6-1
CDR3 protein: CASSEAQKGSADTQYF

V gene: TRBV10-2
CDR3 protein: CASSESKANSNEKLFF

V gene: TRBV6-1
CDR3 protein: CASSPDRGESYEQYF

V gene: TRBV9
CDR3 protein: CASSAGNYGYTF

V gene: TRBV29-1
CDR3 protein: CSVESGGSYEQYF

V gene: TRBV10-1
CDR3 protein: CASAGTSYSDTQYF

V gene: TRBV11-1
CDR3 protein: CASSPPSGTSDSYEQYF

V gene: TRBV6-1
CDR3 protein: CASILATGTNEKLFF

V gene: TRBV29-1
CDR3 protein: CGAKPGTGFNEQYF

V gene: TRBV10-3
CDR3 protein: CAISETIEQENTGELFF

V gene: TRBV7-8
CDR3 protein: CASSLAERSYEQYF

V gene: TRBV10-3
CDR3 protein: CAISEGQGGYGYTF

V gene: TRBV5-1
CDR3 protein: CASSPTTGGIIGEKLFF

V gene: TRBV5-1
CDR3 protein: CASSLGQFNTGELFF

V gene: TRBV15
CDR3 protein: CATSSRQQNTEAFF

V gene: TRBV19
CDR3 protein: CATSGQAGYEQYF

V gene: TRBV5-4
CDR3 protein: CASSRQGGPGELFF

V gene: TRBV28
CDR3 protein: CASSLGGTGAYEQYF

V gene: TRBV6-5
CDR3 protein: CASGRPGSNTEAFF

V gene: TRBV5-6
CDR3 protein: CASSFATGGYTF

V gene: TRBV27
CDR3 protein: CASSRVGRINQPQHF

V gene: TRBV9
CDR3 protein: CASSPPGDEKLFF

V gene: TRBV5-6
CDR3 protein: CASSLWRGRNKAYEQYF

V gene: TRBV5-8
CDR3 protein: CASSLAFGTAVQETQYF

V gene: TRBV5-5
CDR3 protein: CASRGLGGPYEQYF

V gene: TRBV19
CDR3 protein: CASTPTGLREQYF

V gene: TRBV11-2
CDR3 protein: CASSLDPGPYEQYF

V gene: TRBV10-3
CDR3 protein: CAISEIWNTEAFF

V gene: TRBV2
CDR3 protein: CASRKTGYNKQFF

V gene: TRBV4-2
CDR3 protein: CASSSSLSGELFF

V gene: TRBV7-6
CDR3 protein: CASSFRSGGGSYNEQFF

V gene: TRBV7-8
CDR3 protein: CASSLVGRGELFF

V gene: TRBV7-3
CDR3 protein: CASSPRPTSGADTQYF

V gene: TRBV6-1
CDR3 protein: CASFFDGFPNYGYTF